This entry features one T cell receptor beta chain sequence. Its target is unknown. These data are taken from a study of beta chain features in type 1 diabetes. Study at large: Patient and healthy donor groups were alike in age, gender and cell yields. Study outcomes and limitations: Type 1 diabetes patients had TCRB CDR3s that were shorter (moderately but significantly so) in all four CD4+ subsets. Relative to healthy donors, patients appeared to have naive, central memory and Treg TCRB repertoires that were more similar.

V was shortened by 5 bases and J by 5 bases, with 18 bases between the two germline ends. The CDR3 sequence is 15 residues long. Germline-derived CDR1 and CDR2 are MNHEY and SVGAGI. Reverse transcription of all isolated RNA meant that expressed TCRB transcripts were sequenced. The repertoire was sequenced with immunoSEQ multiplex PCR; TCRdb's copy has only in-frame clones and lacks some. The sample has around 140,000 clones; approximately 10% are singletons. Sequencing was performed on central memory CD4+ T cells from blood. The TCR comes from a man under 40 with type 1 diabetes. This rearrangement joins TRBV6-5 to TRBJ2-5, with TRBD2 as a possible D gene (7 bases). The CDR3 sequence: CASSATTGRGETQYF. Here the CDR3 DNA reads TGTGCCAGCAGTGCTACTACAGGGAGGGGGGAGACCCAGTACTTC.